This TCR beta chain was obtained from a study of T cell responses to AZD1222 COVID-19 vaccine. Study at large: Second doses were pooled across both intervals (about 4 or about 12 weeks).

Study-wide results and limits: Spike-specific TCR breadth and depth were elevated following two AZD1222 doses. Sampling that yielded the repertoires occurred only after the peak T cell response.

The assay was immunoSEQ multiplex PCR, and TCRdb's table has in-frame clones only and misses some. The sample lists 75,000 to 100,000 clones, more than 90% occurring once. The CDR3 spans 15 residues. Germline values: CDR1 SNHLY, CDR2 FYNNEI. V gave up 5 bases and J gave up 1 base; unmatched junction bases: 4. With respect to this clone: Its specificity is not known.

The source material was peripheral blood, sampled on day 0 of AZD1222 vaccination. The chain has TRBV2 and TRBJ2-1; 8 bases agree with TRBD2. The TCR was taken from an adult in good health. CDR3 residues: CASSSAGGSYNEQFF. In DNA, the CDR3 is TGTGCCAGCAGTAGCGCGGGAGGTTCCTACAATGAGCAGTTCTTC.